The TCR beta chain described here comes from a study of blood T cell repertoires in COVID-19. With V trimmed by 6 bases and J by 2 bases, 6 bases remained unmatched. CDR1 is MRHNA, CDR2 SNTAGT, per germline. This CDR3 is 15 amino acids long. Using immunoSEQ multiplex PCR, the repertoire was profiled, and TCRdb retains in-frame clones only, with some absent. Among 140,000 to 150,000 clones listed, 88% were seen once. Sequencing used peripheral blood. This TCR was recovered from a woman between 50 and 59 years old with acute or convalescent COVID-19. The chain couples TRBV6-4 to TRBJ2-1, with 8 bases identical to TRBD2. The CDR3 DNA follows: TGTGCCAGCAGCCTTTTAGCGGGACCCTACAATGAGCAGTTCTTC. Translated: CASSLLAGPYNEQFF.